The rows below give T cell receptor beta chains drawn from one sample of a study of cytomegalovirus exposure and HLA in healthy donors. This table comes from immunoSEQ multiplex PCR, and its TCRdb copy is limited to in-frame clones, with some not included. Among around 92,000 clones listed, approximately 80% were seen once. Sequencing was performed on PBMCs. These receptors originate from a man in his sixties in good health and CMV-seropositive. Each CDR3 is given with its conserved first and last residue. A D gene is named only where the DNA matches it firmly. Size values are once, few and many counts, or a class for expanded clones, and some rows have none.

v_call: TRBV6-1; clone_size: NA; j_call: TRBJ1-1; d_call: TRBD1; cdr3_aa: CASSEFPAGGLGTNTEAFF; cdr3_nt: TGTGCCAGCAGTGAATTCCCGGCAGGGGGTCTAGGAACGAACACTGAAGCTTTCTTT
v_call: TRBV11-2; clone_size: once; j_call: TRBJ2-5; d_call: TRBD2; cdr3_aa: CASSSVGRDMGEQYF; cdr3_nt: TGTGCCAGCAGCTCCGTAGGGAGGGATATGGGGGAGCAGTACTTC
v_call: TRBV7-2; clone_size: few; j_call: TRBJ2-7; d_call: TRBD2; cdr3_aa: CASSLELAGLSSYEQYF; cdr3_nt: TGTGCCAGCAGCTTAGAACTAGCGGGGCTTAGCTCCTACGAGCAGTACTTC
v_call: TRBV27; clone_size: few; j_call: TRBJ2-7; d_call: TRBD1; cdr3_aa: CASSRGQGIAYEQYF; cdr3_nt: TGTGCCAGCAGTCGGGGACAGGGGATAGCCTACGAGCAGTACTTC
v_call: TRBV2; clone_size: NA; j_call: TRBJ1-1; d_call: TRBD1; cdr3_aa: CASSEGYGTGTEAFF; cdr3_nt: TGTGCCAGCAGTGAGGGGTATGGGACAGGGACTGAAGCTTTCTTT
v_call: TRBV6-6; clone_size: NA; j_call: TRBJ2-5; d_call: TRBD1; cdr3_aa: CASSQGDRHQETQYF; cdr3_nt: TGTGCCAGCTCCCAAGGGGACAGACACCAAGAGACCCAGTACTTC
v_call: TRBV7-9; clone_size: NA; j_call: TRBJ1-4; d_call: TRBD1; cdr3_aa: CASSRTGTGVEKLFF; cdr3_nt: TGTGCCAGCAGCAGAACCGGGACAGGGGTTGAAAAACTGTTTTTT
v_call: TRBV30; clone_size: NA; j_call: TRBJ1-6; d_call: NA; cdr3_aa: CAWSYGVVKDSPLHF; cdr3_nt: TGTGCCTGGAGTTACGGGGTGGTAAAAGATTCACCCCTCCACTTT
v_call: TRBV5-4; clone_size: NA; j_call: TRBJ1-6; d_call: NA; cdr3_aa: CASSLEGKGTPLHF; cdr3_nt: TGTGCCAGCAGCTTGGAGGGAAAGGGGACACCCCTCCACTTT
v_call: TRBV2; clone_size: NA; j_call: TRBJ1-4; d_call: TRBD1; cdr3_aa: CASSEGQGWLNEKLFF; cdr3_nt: TGTGCCAGCAGTGAAGGACAGGGGTGGCTTAATGAAAAACTGTTTTTT
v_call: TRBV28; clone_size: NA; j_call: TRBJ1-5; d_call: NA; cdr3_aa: CAGGGSGRNQPQHF; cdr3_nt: TGTGCCGGGGGGGGGTCGGGGAGGAATCAGCCCCAGCATTTT
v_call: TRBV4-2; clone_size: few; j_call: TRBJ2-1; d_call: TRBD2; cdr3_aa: CASSFWTSSNEQFF; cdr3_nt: TGTGCCAGCAGCTTCTGGACTAGCAGCAATGAGCAGTTCTTC
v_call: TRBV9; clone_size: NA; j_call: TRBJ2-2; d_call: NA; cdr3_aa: CASSVAGQRGNTGELFF; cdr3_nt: TGTGCCAGCAGCGTAGCAGGACAGAGGGGCAACACCGGGGAGCTGTTTTTT
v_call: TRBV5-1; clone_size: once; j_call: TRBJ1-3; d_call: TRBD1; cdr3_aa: CASSLGGQGSGNTIYF; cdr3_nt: TGCGCCAGCAGCTTGGGAGGACAGGGGAGTGGAAACACCATATATTTT
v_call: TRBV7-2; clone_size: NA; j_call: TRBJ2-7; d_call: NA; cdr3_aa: CASSLVDTDEQYF; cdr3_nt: TGTGCCAGCAGCTTAGTAGACACGGACGAGCAGTACTTC
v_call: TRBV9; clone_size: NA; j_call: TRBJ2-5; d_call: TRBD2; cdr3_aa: CASSASGGALWGTQYF; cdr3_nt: TGTGCCAGCAGCGCTAGCGGGGGGGCCTTATGGGGGACCCAGTACTTC
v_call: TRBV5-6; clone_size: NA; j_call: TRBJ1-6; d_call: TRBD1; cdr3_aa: CASSETGTNSPLHF; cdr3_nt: TGTGCCAGCAGCGAGACAGGGACTAATTCACCCCTCCACTTT
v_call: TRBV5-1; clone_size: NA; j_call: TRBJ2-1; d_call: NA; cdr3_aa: CASSLGVYNEQFF; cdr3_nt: TGCGCCAGCAGCTTGGGAGTTTACAATGAGCAGTTCTTC
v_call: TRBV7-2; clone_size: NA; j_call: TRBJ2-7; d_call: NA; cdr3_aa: CASILAGANEQYF; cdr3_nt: NA
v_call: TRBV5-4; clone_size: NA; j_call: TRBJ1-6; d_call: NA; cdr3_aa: CASSLGVTGSSYNSPLHF; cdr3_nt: TGTGCCAGCAGCTTGGGGGTAACAGGGAGCTCCTATAATTCACCCCTCCACTTT
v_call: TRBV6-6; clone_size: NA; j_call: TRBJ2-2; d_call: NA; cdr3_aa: CASTTAGGRFAGELFF; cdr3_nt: TGTGCCAGCACCACCGCCGGGGGACGGTTTGCCGGGGAGCTGTTTTTT
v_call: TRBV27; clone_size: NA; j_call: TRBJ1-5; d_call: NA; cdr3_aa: CASRRGGRDQPQHF; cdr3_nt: TGTGCCAGCAGGAGAGGGGGAAGGGATCAGCCCCAGCATTTT
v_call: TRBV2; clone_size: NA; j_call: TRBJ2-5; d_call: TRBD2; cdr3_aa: CASTSLAGGRETQYF; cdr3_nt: TGTGCCAGCACGTCTTTAGCGGGGGGGCGGGAGACCCAGTACTTC
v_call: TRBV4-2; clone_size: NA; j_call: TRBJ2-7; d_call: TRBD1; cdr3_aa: CASSQVGAGGEQYF; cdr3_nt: TGTGCCAGCAGCCAAGTCGGGGCAGGGGGCGAGCAGTACTTC
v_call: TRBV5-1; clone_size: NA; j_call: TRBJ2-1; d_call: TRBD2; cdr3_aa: CASSSSGRGGNNEQFF; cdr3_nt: TGCGCCAGCAGCTCATCCGGGCGGGGGGGAAACAATGAGCAGTTCTTC
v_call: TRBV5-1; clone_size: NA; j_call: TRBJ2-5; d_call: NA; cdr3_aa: CASSLEGRRETQYF; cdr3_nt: TGCGCCAGCAGCTTGGAGGGGCGAAGAGAGACCCAGTACTTC
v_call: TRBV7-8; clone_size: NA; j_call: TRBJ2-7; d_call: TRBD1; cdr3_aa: CASSSSLGQGADEQYF; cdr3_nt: TGTGCCAGCAGCTCGAGCCTCGGACAGGGGGCCGACGAGCAGTACTTC
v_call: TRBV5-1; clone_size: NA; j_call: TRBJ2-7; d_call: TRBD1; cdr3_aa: CASSYRDRGGEQYF; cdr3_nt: TGCGCCAGCAGCTACCGGGACAGGGGCGGCGAGCAGTACTTC
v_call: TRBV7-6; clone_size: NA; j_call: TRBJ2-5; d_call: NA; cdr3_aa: CASRTQGGAGETQYF; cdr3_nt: TGTGCCAGCCGGACCCAAGGGGGCGCGGGGGAGACCCAGTACTTC
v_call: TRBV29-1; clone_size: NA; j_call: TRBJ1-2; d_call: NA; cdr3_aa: CSVEAGNYGYTF; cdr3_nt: TGCAGCGTCGAAGCCGGGAACTATGGCTACACCTTC
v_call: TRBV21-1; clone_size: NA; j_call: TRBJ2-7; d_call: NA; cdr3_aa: CASSKPGQYEQYF; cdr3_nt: TGTGCCAGCAGCAAACCTGGACAGTACGAGCAGTACTTC
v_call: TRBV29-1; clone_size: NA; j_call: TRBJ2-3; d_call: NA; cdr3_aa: CSVSGYYTDTQYF; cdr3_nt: TGCAGCGTTAGCGGGTATTACACAGATACGCAGTATTTT
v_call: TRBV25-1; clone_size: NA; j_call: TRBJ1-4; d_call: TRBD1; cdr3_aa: CASSAGTGIQKLFF; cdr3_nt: TGTGCCAGCAGCGCCGGGACAGGGATTCAGAAACTGTTTTTT
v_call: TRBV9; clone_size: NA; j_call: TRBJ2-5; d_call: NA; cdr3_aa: CASSVGGQETQYF; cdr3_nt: TGTGCCAGCAGCGTAGGAGGGCAAGAGACCCAGTACTTC
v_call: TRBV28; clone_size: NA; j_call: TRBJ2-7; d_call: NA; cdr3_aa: CASSSGFFNSYEQYF; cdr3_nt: TGTGCCAGCAGTTCGGGATTTTTCAATTCCTACGAGCAGTACTTC
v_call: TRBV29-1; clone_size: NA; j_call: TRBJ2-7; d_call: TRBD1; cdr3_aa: CSVVADRAYEQYF; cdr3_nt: TGCAGCGTTGTCGCTGACAGGGCCTACGAGCAGTACTTC
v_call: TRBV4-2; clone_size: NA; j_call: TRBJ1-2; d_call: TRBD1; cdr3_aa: CASSQAKDRGQGYTF; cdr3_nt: TGTGCCAGCAGCCAAGCCAAGGACAGGGGGCAAGGCTACACCTTC
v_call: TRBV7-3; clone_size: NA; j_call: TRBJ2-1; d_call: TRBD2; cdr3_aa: CASSLLEQRGGRLVDEQFF; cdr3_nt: TGTGCCAGCAGCTTGTTGGAGCAGCGGGGGGGCCGCCTCGTGGATGAGCAGTTCTTC
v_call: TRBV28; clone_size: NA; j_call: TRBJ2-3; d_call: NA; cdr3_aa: CASSPSADTQYF; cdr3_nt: TGTGCCAGCAGCCCTAGCGCAGATACGCAGTATTTT
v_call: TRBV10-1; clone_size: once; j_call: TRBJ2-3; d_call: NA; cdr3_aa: CASSQGPTDTQYF; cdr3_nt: TGCGCCAGCAGTCAGGGGCCCACAGATACGCAGTATTTT
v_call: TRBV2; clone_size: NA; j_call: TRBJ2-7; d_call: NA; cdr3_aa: CASTRANSLLSGEQYF; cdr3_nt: TGTGCCAGCACCCGGGCAAACTCCTTACTATCGGGGGAGCAGTACTTC
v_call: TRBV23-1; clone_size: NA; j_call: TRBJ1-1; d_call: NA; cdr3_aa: CAEFWFEAFF; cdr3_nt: TGCGCTGAGTTTTGGTTTGAAGCTTTCTTT